The 19 T cell receptor beta chains given below trace back to one sample, sequenced in a study of blood T cells in healthy people across ages. The second PCR ran roughly 6 to 11 cycles with a sample-barcoded 5' primer and J-beta primers. TCRdb re-called the 5' RACE reads with MiXCR, one entry per CDR3 protein. The sample has hundreds of thousands of distinct CDR3 sequences, approximately 51% seen once. Input material: blood. These receptors were obtained from a man aged 55 to 69 in good health.

CDR3 residues: CASSPGLAGPVEQFF. CDR3 nucleotide sequence: TGCGCCAGCAGCCCCGGACTAGCGGGGCCTGTAGAGCAGTTCTTC. V and J are TRBV5-1 and TRBJ2-1, with TRBD2 matching 12 bases. Germline CDR1 and CDR2: SGHRS and YFSETQ. This CDR3 has 15 residues. J lost 10 bases, V lost 4 bases, and 9 bases had no gene match.

About this clonotype: A junction end diverges from the germline sequence, so it may reflect a read error. The chain couples TRBV4-3 to TRBJ2-3; D is unclear. The CDR3 is 13 amino acids. Germline-derived CDR1 and CDR2 are LGHNA and YSLEER. CDR3 loop: CASGQDVVNTQYF. The CDR3 region has the DNA TGCGCCAGCGGCCAAGACGTGGTGAATACGCAGTATTTT.

This clonotype was detected ten times or more. The CDR3 is CASSPSGRGGANVLTF. The CDR3, as DNA: TGTGCCAGCAGTCCCTCTGGCAGGGGGGGGGCCAACGTCCTGACTTTC. V gene TRBV6-2 or TRBV6-3 combines with J gene TRBJ2-6, with 7 bases fitting TRBD1. The CDR3 extends over 16 amino acids. Trimming cost V 5 bases and J 4 bases; bases outside gene matches: 8. The germline V gene has CDR1 MNHEY and CDR2 SVGEGT.

This chain connects TRBV15 to TRBJ2-7, with D unresolved. The germline CDR1 and CDR2 sequences are LNHNV and YYDKDF (reference sequence). The CDR3 covers 14 residues. V lost 1 base, J lost 8 bases, and 15 bases lay in between. CDR3 amino acids: CATSRVSGPDQQYF. CDR3 nucleotide sequence: TGTGCCACCAGCAGAGTATCTGGACCGGACCAGCAGTACTTC.

The rearrangement links TRBV7-3 to TRBJ2-1, with unresolved D. The CDR3 has 14 amino acids. CDR1 and CDR2 (germline): SGHTA, FQGTGA. Deletions cut 2 bases from V and 5 bases from J, with 10 bases between. CDR3 sequence reads: CASSLGWADNEQFF. The CDR3 DNA reads as TGTGCCAGCAGCTTAGGGTGGGCTGACAATGAGCAGTTCTTC.

The chain uses TRBV11-2 and TRBJ2-7; weak D call: TRBD2 (5 bases). The germline V gene has CDR1 SGHAT and CDR2 FQNNGV. This CDR3 comprises 14 residues. Deletions cut 6 bases from V and 0 bases from J, with 12 bases between. The CDR3: CASRSERTSYEQYF. As DNA, the CDR3 is TGTGCCAGCAGGTCGGAGCGGACCTCCTACGAGCAGTACTTC.

The chain employs TRBV11-2 and TRBJ2-6, with D unclear. Trimming pared 5 bases from V and 0 bases from J, leaving 8 bases between. The germline V gene encodes CDR1 SGHAT and CDR2 FQNNGV. The CDR3 consists of 15 residues. In DNA, the CDR3 is TGTGCCAGCAGCCGACTGAGCTCTGGGGCCAACGTCCTGACTTTC. The encoded protein is CASSRLSSGANVLTF.

For the CDR3, the DNA is TGCGCCAGCAGCCCCGGTGACCAGACAGATACGCAGTATTTT. Translation: CASSPGDQTDTQYF. The chain recombines TRBV5-1 with TRBJ2-3; no firm D call. The CDR3 loop spans 14 amino acids. Trimming took 4 bases from V and 3 from J, leaving 12 bases between them. Germline V gene data show CDR1 as SGHRS and CDR2 as YFSETQ. Based on the CDR3 plus reference TRBV5-1 and TRBJ2-3, the full variable domain is KAGVTQTPRYLIKTRGQQVTLSCSPISGHRSVSWYQQTPGQGLQFLFEYFSETQRNKGNFPGRFSGRQFSNSRSEMNVSTLELGDSALYLCASSPGDQTDTQYFGPGTRLTVL.

The V and J genes are TRBV4-2 and TRBJ2-1; 10 positions match TRBD2. Germline CDR1 is LGHNA and CDR2 is YNFKEQ. The CDR3 has 17 residues. The V gene end was trimmed by 0 bases and the J gene end by 6 bases; junction bases not matched to a gene: 8. DNA of the CDR3: TGTGCCAGCAGCCAAGATGTCGGGACTAGCGTGGGCAATGAGCAGTTCTTC. This codes for CASSQDVGTSVGNEQFF.

There are a few counts of this clonotype. The V and J genes are TRBV20-1 and TRBJ2-1, with D hard to call. CDR3 size: 11 residues. With 6 bases removed from V and 3 bases from J, the gap between germline ends came to 6 bases. CDR1 and CDR2 (germline): DFQATT, SNEGSKA (reference sequence). This CDR3 is CSAQNYNEQFF. DNA of the CDR3: TGCAGTGCGCAGAACTACAATGAGCAGTTCTTC.

The genes are TRBV29-1 and TRBJ1-4, with D unclear. Germline-derived CDR1 and CDR2 are SQVTM and ANQGSEA. V was cut by 1 base and J by 5 bases, with 5 bases left in between. This CDR3 has 12 residues. The CDR3 DNA reads TGCAGCGTTGAAGTTCCCAATGAAAAACTGTTTTTT. It is translated as CSVEVPNEKLFF.

The chain links TRBV5-4 to TRBJ1-3; 8 nucleotides align to TRBD1. The CDR3 consists of 15 residues. Germline CDR1 and CDR2: SGHNT and YYREEE (reference sequence). Trimming removed 0 bases from V and 2 bases from J; junction bases left unmatched: 1. The CDR3 sequence is CASSLDRGTGNTIYF. The CDR3, as DNA: TGTGCCAGCAGCTTGGACAGGGGGACTGGAAACACCATATATTTT.

The J gene is TRBJ2-1, the V gene TRBV20-1, with 12 bases aligning to TRBD2. The CDR3 length is 18 residues. In germline, CDR1 is DFQATT, CDR2 SNEGSKA (reference sequence). Unmatched junction bases numbered 12, after V lost 1 base and J lost 5 bases. CDR3 protein: CSARGGLAGGPRHNEQFF. The CDR3 coding sequence is TGCAGTGCTAGAGGGGGGCTAGCGGGAGGGCCGAGGCACAATGAGCAGTTCTTC.

The chain joins TRBV5-1 to TRBJ1-2, with a possible D match to TRBD1 (6 bases). The length of the CDR3 is 15 residues. Germline V CDR1 and CDR2: SGHRS, YFSETQ. V dropped 2 bases and J dropped 4 bases, with 15 bases sitting between them. Written as DNA, the CDR3 is TGCGCCAGCAGCTTAGCCCCGGCGGACAGCTATGGCTACACCTTC. Protein sequence: CASSLAPADSYGYTF.

V usage is TRBV20-1 and J usage is TRBJ2-3; 7 bases are a match to TRBD2. The ends lost 1 base at V and 0 bases at J; junction bases unmatched: 4. Germline CDR1 DFQATT, CDR2 SNEGSKA (reference sequence). This CDR3 comprises 15 residues. CDR3 protein: CSARVLAASTDTQYF. The CDR3, as DNA: TGCAGTGCTAGAGTGCTAGCGGCCAGCACAGATACGCAGTATTTT.

A few counts support this clonotype. The gene calls are TRBV21-1 and TRBJ2-5; no DNA check was done on the table's D call, TRBD2. TRBV21-1 is a listed pseudogene. The CDR3 extends over 15 amino acids. The CDR3 region is CASSKGRDCQETQYF. The DNA for the CDR3 is TGTGCCAGCAGCAAAGGGAGGGACTGCCAAGAGACCCAGTACTTC.

The rearrangement joins TRBV5-6 to TRBJ2-4, with D tentatively TRBD1 or TRBD2 (5 bases each). V was pared by 4 bases and J by 7 bases, with 15 bases between. The CDR3 runs 14 residues. Germline loops: CDR1 SGHDT, CDR2 YYEEEE. The CDR3 DNA reads as TGTGCCAGCAGCCCATTGGGCTGGGGGAACATTCAGTACTTC. Its protein product is CASSPLGWGNIQYF.

This clonotype was picked up a small number of times. The chain uses TRBV29-1 and TRBJ1-1; D is uncertain. CDR3 length: 12 residues. The V end lost 1 base, the J end lost 10 bases, and 13 bases lay between the germline ends. Germline V gene sequence: CDR1 SQVTM, CDR2 ANQGSEA. CDR3 DNA: TGCAGCGTTGAAGGTCCTCCCGAGGCAGCTTTCTTT. Amino acids: CSVEGPPEAAFF.

In its sample, this clonotype was seen a few times. The V and J genes are TRBV12-3 or TRBV12-4 and TRBJ1-6; D gene ambiguous. Trimming cost V 3 bases and J 5 bases, with 14 bases left between them. This CDR3 spans 16 amino acids. The CDR3 DNA is TGTGCCAGCAGTTTCGGGCGGGGATCCAATAATTCACCCCTCCACTTT. This encodes CASSFGRGSNNSPLHF.